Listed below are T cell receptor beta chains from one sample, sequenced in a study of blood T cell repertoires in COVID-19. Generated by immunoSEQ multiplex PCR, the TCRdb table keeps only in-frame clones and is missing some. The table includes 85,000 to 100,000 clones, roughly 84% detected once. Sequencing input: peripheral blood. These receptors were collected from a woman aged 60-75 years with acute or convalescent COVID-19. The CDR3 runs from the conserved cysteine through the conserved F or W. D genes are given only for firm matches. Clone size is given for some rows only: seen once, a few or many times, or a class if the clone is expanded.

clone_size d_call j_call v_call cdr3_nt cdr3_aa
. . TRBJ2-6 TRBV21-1 TGTGCCGCCCCGGGACAGTTCAACTCTGGGGCCAACGTCCTGACTTTC CAAPGQFNSGANVLTF
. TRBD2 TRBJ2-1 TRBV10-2 TGCGCCAGCCACCTAGCGGGGGGATACAATGAGCAGTTCTTC CASHLAGGYNEQFF
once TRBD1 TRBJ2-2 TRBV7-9 TGTGCCAGCAGCTTAGGCCAGGGGGCTTTCACCGGGGAGCTGTTTTTT CASSLGQGAFTGELFF
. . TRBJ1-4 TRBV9 TGTGCCAGCAGCGTAGACAGGGCTAATGAAAAACTGTTTTTT CASSVDRANEKLFF
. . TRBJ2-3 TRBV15 TGTGCCACCCGCGCGGCCCTATCCAGCACAGATACGCAGTATTTT CATRAALSSTDTQYF
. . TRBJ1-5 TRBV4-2 TGTGCCAGCAGCCAAGATGTGACAGGCAATCAGCCCCAGCATTTT CASSQDVTGNQPQHF
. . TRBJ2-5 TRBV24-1 TGTGCCACCAGTGATTTTCAGGATAGTATGGAGACCCAGTACTTC CATSDFQDSMETQYF
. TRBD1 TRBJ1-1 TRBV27 TGTGCCAGCACTCGGACAGGGGGTATGTGGGCTGAAGCTTTCTTT CASTRTGGMWAEAFF
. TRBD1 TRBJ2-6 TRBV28 TGTGCCAGCAGCGCAGGGGGCGTAGCCTCTGGGGCCAACGTCCTGACTTTC CASSAGGVASGANVLTF
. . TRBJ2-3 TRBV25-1 TGTGCCAGCAGTGAATATTCCCTCACAGATACGCAGTATTTT CASSEYSLTDTQYF
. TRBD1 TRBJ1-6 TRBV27 TGTGCCAGCAGAGACAGGGGTTCACCCCTCCACTTT CASRDRGSPLHF
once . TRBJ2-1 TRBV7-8 TGTGCCAGCAGCCGAAGCCCCCGTCGGGGGTCCTACAATGAGCAGTTCTTC CASSRSPRRGSYNEQFF
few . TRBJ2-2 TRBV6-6 TGTGCCAGCAGTTACTCGAGGGCAGCGAACACCGGGGAGCTGTTTTTT CASSYSRAANTGELFF
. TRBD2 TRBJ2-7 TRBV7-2 TGTGCCAGCAGCTTAGACGGGGGGGCCAGGGAGCAGTACTTC CASSLDGGAREQYF
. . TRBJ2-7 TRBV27 TGTGCCAGCAGCCTCGACGGGGAGAGCTCCTACGAGCAGTACTTC CASSLDGESSYEQYF
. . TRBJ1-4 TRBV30 TGTGCCTGGAGTGTAGGGGGGGGTGAAAAACTGTTTTTT CAWSVGGGEKLFF